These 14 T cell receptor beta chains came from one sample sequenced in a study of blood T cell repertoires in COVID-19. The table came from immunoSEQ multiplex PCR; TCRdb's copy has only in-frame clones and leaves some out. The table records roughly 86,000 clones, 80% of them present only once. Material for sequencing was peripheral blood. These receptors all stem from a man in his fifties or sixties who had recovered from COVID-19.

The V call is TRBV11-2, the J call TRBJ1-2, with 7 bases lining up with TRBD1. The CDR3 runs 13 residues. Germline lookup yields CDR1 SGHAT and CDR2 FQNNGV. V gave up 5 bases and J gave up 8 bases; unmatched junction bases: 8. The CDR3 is CASSPALRGGYTF. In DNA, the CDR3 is TGTGCCAGCAGCCCGGCGCTCAGGGGGGGCTACACCTTC.

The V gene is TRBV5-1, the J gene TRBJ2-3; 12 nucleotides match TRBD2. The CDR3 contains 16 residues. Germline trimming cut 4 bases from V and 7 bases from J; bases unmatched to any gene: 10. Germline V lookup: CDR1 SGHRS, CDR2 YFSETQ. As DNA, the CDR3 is TGCGCCAGCAGCCCACGTGGGACTAGCGGGCGCCATACGCAGTATTTT. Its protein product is CASSPRGTSGRHTQYF.

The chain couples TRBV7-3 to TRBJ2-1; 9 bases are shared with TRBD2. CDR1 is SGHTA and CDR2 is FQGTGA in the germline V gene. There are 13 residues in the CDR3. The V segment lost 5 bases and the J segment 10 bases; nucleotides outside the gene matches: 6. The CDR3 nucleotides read TGTGCCAGCAGCCCTGGGACTAGCTCGGAGCAGTTCTTC. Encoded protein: CASSPGTSSEQFF.

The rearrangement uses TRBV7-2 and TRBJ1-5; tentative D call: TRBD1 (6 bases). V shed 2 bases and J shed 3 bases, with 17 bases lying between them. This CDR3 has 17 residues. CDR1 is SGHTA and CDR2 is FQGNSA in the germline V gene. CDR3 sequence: CASSLTRGARPNQPQHF. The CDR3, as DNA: TGTGCCAGCAGCTTAACTCGGGGGGCGCGTCCCAATCAGCCCCAGCATTTT.

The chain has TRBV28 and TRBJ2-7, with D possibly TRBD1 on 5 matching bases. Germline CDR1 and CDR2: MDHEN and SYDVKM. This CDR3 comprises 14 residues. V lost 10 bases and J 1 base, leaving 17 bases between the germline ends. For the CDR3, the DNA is TGTGCCACCGCCTCAGGGTACAATTCCTACGAGCAGTACTTC. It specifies CATASGYNSYEQYF.

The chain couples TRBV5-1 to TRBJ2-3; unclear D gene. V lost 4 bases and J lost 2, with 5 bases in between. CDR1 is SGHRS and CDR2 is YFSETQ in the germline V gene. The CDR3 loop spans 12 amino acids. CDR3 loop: CASSLVTDTQYF. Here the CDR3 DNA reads TGCGCCAGCAGCCTCGTCACAGATACGCAGTATTTT.

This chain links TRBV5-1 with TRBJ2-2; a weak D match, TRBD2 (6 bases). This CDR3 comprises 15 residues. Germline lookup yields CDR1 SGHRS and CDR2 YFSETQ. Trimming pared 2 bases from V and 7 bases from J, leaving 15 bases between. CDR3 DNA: TGCGCCAGCAGCTTACGGGGACTTCTTGGCGGGGAGCTGTTTTTT. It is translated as CASSLRGLLGGELFF.

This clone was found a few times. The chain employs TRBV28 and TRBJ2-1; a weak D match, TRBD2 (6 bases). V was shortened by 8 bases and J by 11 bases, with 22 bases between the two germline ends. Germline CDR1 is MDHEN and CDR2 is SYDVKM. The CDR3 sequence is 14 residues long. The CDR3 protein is CASEGRLNPFKQFF. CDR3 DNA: TGTGCCAGCGAAGGGAGGTTGAACCCTTTTAAGCAGTTCTTC.

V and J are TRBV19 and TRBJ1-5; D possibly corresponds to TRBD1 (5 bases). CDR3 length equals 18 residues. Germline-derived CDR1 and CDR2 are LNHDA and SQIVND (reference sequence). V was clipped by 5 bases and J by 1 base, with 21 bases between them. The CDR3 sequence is CASSRPLFGAGSNQPQHF. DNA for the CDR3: TGTGCCAGTAGTCGCCCTTTATTTGGGGCAGGGAGCAATCAGCCCCAGCATTTT.

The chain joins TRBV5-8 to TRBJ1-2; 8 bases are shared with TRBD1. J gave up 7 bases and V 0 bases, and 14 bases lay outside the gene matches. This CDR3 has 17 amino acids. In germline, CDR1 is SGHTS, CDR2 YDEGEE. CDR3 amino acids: CASSLVARGLSGRGYTF. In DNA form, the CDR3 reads TGTGCCAGCAGCTTGGTCGCCAGGGGGCTTTCCGGGCGTGGCTACACCTTC.

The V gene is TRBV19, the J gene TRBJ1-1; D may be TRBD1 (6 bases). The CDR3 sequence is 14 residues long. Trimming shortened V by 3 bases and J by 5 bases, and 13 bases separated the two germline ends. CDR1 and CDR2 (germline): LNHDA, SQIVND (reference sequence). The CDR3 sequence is CASSIWGLGTEAFF. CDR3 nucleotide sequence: TGTGCCAGTAGTATTTGGGGGCTGGGAACTGAAGCTTTCTTT.

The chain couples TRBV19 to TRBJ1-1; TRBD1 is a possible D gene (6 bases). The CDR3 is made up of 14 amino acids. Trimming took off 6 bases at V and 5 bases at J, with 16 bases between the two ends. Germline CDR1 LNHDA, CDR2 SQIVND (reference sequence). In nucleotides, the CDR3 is TGTGCCAGTAGCGGTATGGGGGCTTGGACTGAAGCTTTCTTT. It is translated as CASSGMGAWTEAFF.

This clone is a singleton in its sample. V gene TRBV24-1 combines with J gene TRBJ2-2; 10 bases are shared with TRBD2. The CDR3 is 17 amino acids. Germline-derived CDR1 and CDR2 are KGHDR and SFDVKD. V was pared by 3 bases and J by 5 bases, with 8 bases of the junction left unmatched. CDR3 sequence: CATSDASGGEKTGELFF. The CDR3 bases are TGTGCCACCAGTGATGCTAGCGGGGGAGAAAAGACCGGGGAGCTGTTTTTT.

CDR3 region: CSASAQGNTGELFF. CDR3 nucleotides: TGCAGCGCCAGTGCACAGGGCAACACCGGGGAGCTGTTTTTT. The chain joins TRBV29-1 to TRBJ2-2; the D gene is possibly TRBD1 (6 bases). CDR1 SQVTM and CDR2 ANQGSEA come from the germline V gene. With 7 bases removed from V and 2 bases from J, the gap between germline ends came to 14 bases. CDR3 length equals 14 residues.